This T cell receptor (beta chain) was profiled in a study of T cells in Graves' hyperthyroidism and ophthalmopathy. The TCR beta CDR3 regions underwent amplification using RNA transcripts as the source. HTBI primers drove first-round RT-PCR of the TCR CDR3. Each CDR3 protein gets one entry after TCRdb re-called the multiplex PCR reads with MiXCR. The data contain approximately 400,000 distinct CDR3 sequences, about 16% of them singletons. This clonotype has more than one count but fewer than ten. Sample: blood. This TCR derives from a woman aged 30 to 39 with Graves' hyperthyroidism.

The CDR3 nucleotides read TGTGCCAGCAGTGAAGTATCAGGGGGCGCAGATACGCAGTATTTT. Its translation: CASSEVSGGADTQYF. The rearrangement uses TRBV6-1 and TRBJ2-3, with 8 bases matching TRBD1. This CDR3 has 15 residues. Per the germline V gene, CDR1 is MNHNS and CDR2 is SASEGT. V shed 1 base, J shed 4 bases, and the junction held 4 bases outside the gene matches.